This is a list of T cell receptor beta chains from one sample in a study of molecular identifiers for immune sequencing clone quantification. TCRdb used MiXCR to reprocess the PCR reads, holding one entry per CDR3 protein. The repertoire has under 600,000 distinct CDR3 sequences, roughly 24% of them found once; the top ten carry around 0.79%. Material: naive CD8+ T cells from blood, with Jurkat cell RNA spiked in. The receptors shown here come from a human donor in good health. Some libraries in this study had Jurkat cell RNA spiked in. Both conserved end residues are part of each CDR3. Each record gives: J gene, V gene, D gene, clone size, CDR3 protein, CDR3 DNA. A D gene is named only where the DNA matches it firmly. Part of the rows lack a size; the others show once, few, many or a class for expanded clones.

J: TRBJ2-3
V: TRBV2
D: TRBD2
size: many
CDR3: CASSELLAGPLNTDTQYF
DNA: TGTGCCAGCAGTGAGCTGCTAGCGGGGCCACTAAACACAGATACGCAGTATTTT

J: TRBJ1-5
V: TRBV27
D: TRBD1
size: many
CDR3: CASQTGVNQPQHF
DNA: TGTGCCAGCCAGACAGGGGTCAATCAGCCCCAGCATTTT

J: TRBJ2-6
V: TRBV7-2
D: TRBD2
size: -
CDR3: CASSLNYLAGVFTGANVLTF
DNA: TGTGCCAGCAGCTTAAATTATTTAGCGGGCGTTTTCACTGGGGCCAACGTCCTGACTTTC

J: TRBJ2-5
V: TRBV7-9
D: -
size: many
CDR3: CASSAVDWEETQYF
DNA: TGTGCCAGCAGCGCTGTAGACTGGGAAGAGACCCAGTACTTC

J: TRBJ2-1
V: TRBV12-3/TRBV12-4
D: -
size: -
CDR3: CASSLSAYEQFF
DNA: TGTGCCAGCAGTTTGTCGGCGTATGAGCAGTTCTTC

J: TRBJ2-7
V: TRBV4-3
D: TRBD2
size: many
CDR3: CASSQDVLAGYYEQYF
DNA: TGCGCCAGCAGCCAAGATGTTCTAGCGGGATACTACGAGCAGTACTTC

J: TRBJ2-3
V: TRBV27
D: -
size: few
CDR3: CASSKLSSTDTQYF
DNA: TGTGCCAGCTCGAAACTTTCCAGCACAGATACGCAGTATTTT

J: TRBJ1-2
V: TRBV6-5
D: -
size: few
CDR3: CASSYSGGSAGYTF
DNA: TGTGCCAGCAGTTACTCGGGGGGGAGCGCTGGCTACACCTTC

J: TRBJ2-2
V: TRBV19
D: -
size: -
CDR3: CASSIDPPGMNTGELFF
DNA: TGTGCCAGTAGTATAGATCCCCCAGGGATGAACACCGGGGAGCTGTTTTTT

J: TRBJ1-5
V: TRBV19
D: -
size: -
CDR3: CASGSFGNQPQHF
DNA: TGTGCCAGTGGTAGCTTCGGCAATCAGCCCCAGCATTTT

J: TRBJ1-3
V: TRBV12-3/TRBV12-4
D: -
size: few
CDR3: CASSPQIDGNTIYF
DNA: TGTGCCAGCAGTCCCCAGATAGATGGAAACACCATATATTTT

J: TRBJ1-1
V: TRBV19
D: -
size: -
CDR3: CASSIPTGGRPEAFF
DNA: TGTGCCAGTAGTATTCCAACGGGGGGCAGACCTGAAGCTTTCTTT

J: TRBJ2-2
V: TRBV11-3
D: -
size: -
CDR3: CASSLGVIRDENTGELFF
DNA: TGTGCCAGCAGCTTGGGGGTTATAAGGGACGAGAACACCGGGGAGCTGTTTTTT

J: TRBJ2-2
V: TRBV3-1
D: -
size: -
CDR3: CASVSTVRGGELFF
DNA: TGTGCCAGCGTCTCCACCGTCCGGGGCGGGGAGCTGTTTTTT

J: TRBJ1-3
V: TRBV19
D: -
size: many
CDR3: CASSIVYGSGNTIYF
DNA: TGTGCCAGTAGTATAGTATACGGATCTGGAAACACCATATATTTT

J: TRBJ2-3
V: TRBV6-6
D: -
size: -
CDR3: CASSDGIAGAGYF
DNA: TGTGCCAGCAGTGACGGGATCGCGGGGGCGGGGTATTTT

J: TRBJ1-1
V: TRBV4-1
D: -
size: few
CDR3: CASSQGASMNTEAFF
DNA: TGCGCCAGCAGCCAAGGGGCCAGCATGAACACTGAAGCTTTCTTT

J: TRBJ2-3
V: TRBV4-3
D: -
size: many
CDR3: CASSQDWGATDTQYF
DNA: TGCGCCAGCAGCCAAGATTGGGGGGCAACAGATACGCAGTATTTT

J: TRBJ2-3
V: TRBV25-1
D: TRBD2
size: -
CDR3: CASSGACGGIYEDTQYF
DNA: TGTGCCAGCAGTGGTGCTTGCGGGGGGATCTATGAAGATACGCAGTATTTT

J: TRBJ2-7
V: TRBV7-2
D: -
size: many
CDR3: CASSLLEGIGEQYF
DNA: TGTGCCAGCAGCTTACTGGAGGGCATAGGCGAGCAGTACTTC

J: TRBJ2-4
V: TRBV20-1
D: -
size: few
CDR3: CSARTKGLAKNIQYF
DNA: TGCAGTGCTAGAACTAAAGGACTAGCCAAAAACATTCAGTACTTC

J: TRBJ2-7
V: TRBV6-6
D: -
size: few
CDR3: CASSSEISSYEQYF
DNA: TGTGCCAGCAGTTCTGAGATCAGCTCCTACGAGCAGTACTTC

J: TRBJ2-1
V: TRBV20-1
D: TRBD2
size: -
CDR3: CSARDLLAGGPELYNEQFF
DNA: TGCAGTGCTAGAGATCTGTTAGCGGGAGGGCCCGAGCTCTACAATGAGCAGTTCTTC

J: TRBJ1-6
V: TRBV27
D: TRBD1
size: few
CDR3: CASNPWGTGSSPLHF
DNA: TGTGCCAGCAATCCCTGGGGGACAGGGAGTTCACCCCTCCACTTT

J: TRBJ1-2
V: TRBV27
D: -
size: -
CDR3: CASSPTGPYPTTYGYTF
DNA: TGTGCCAGCAGCCCAACGGGCCCTTACCCCACAACCTATGGCTACACCTTC

J: TRBJ1-1
V: TRBV19
D: -
size: -
CDR3: CASSIGDTSNTEAFF
DNA: TGTGCCAGTAGTATAGGGGATACATCGAACACTGAAGCTTTCTTT

J: TRBJ2-3
V: TRBV5-4
D: TRBD2
size: -
CDR3: CASRERGASTDTQYF
DNA: TGTGCCAGCCGAGAGCGGGGGGCCAGCACAGATACGCAGTATTTT

J: TRBJ1-1
V: TRBV20-1
D: -
size: few
CDR3: CSARFEATAFF
DNA: TGCAGTGCTAGATTCGAGGCCACAGCTTTCTTT

J: TRBJ2-7
V: TRBV27
D: -
size: many
CDR3: CASSRQGSEQYF
DNA: TGTGCCAGCAGTCGTCAGGGTAGTGAGCAGTACTTC

J: TRBJ2-2
V: TRBV29-1
D: TRBD1
size: many
CDR3: CSVVGDRGNTGELFF
DNA: TGCAGCGTTGTTGGGGACAGGGGAAACACCGGGGAGCTGTTTTTT

J: TRBJ2-7
V: TRBV9
D: -
size: few
CDR3: CASSVSGIIRDEQYF
DNA: TGTGCCAGCAGCGTATCAGGAATTATCAGGGACGAGCAGTACTTC

J: TRBJ2-1
V: TRBV30
D: -
size: few
CDR3: CAWTLESSSYNEQFF
DNA: TGTGCCTGGACCCTCGAAAGTAGCTCCTACAATGAGCAGTTCTTC

J: TRBJ2-1
V: TRBV7-2
D: TRBD2
size: many
CDR3: CASSLSGGAGDEQFF
DNA: TGTGCCAGCAGCTTGTCGGGGGGGGCAGGGGATGAGCAGTTCTTC

J: TRBJ1-1
V: TRBV7-6
D: TRBD1
size: many
CDR3: CASSRTGAPGDTEAFF
DNA: TGTGCCAGCAGCCGAACAGGGGCCCCCGGGGACACTGAAGCTTTCTTT

J: TRBJ1-4
V: TRBV27
D: -
size: -
CDR3: CASSLSRGAVNGKLFF
DNA: TGTGCCAGCAGTTTATCACGCGGGGCAGTTAATGGAAAACTGTTTTTT

J: TRBJ2-1
V: TRBV6-5
D: -
size: few
CDR3: CASSPAPESSYNEQFF
DNA: TGTGCCAGCAGTCCCGCGCCAGAGAGCTCCTACAATGAGCAGTTCTTC

J: TRBJ2-3
V: TRBV20-1
D: -
size: many
CDR3: CSARGGLGTDTQYF
DNA: TGCAGTGCTAGGGGGGGACTCGGCACAGATACGCAGTATTTT

J: TRBJ2-1
V: TRBV12-3/TRBV12-4
D: TRBD2
size: -
CDR3: CASSQAGGSPREQFF
DNA: TGTGCCAGCAGCCAAGCGGGAGGATCCCCCAGAGAGCAGTTCTTC

J: TRBJ2-7
V: TRBV12-3/TRBV12-4
D: -
size: many
CDR3: CASSPGASWEQYF
DNA: TGTGCCAGCAGTCCCGGGGCGTCTTGGGAGCAGTACTTC

J: TRBJ2-7
V: TRBV7-2
D: -
size: many
CDR3: CASSLGLGAYEQYF
DNA: TGTGCCAGCAGCTTGGGGCTAGGAGCGTACGAGCAGTACTTC

J: TRBJ2-3
V: TRBV18
D: TRBD2
size: few
CDR3: CASSLAGDTDTQYF
DNA: TGTGCCAGCTCCTTAGCGGGAGACACAGATACGCAGTATTTT

J: TRBJ2-3
V: TRBV27
D: -
size: -
CDR3: CASSLFAADTQYF
DNA: TGTGCCAGCAGTTTATTTGCGGCAGATACGCAGTATTTT

J: TRBJ2-3
V: TRBV5-1
D: TRBD2
size: many
CDR3: CASSLALAGGLYTDTQYF
DNA: TGCGCCAGCAGCTTGGCTCTAGCGGGGGGCCTTTACACAGATACGCAGTATTTT

J: TRBJ2-7
V: TRBV4-1
D: -
size: -
CDR3: CASSQVGDYEQYF
DNA: TGCGCCAGCAGCCAAGTGGGTGACTACGAGCAGTACTTC

J: TRBJ2-5
V: TRBV7-6
D: -
size: -
CDR3: CASSLALGQGPQETQYF
DNA: TGTGCCAGCAGCTTAGCGCTTGGGCAGGGACCCCAAGAGACCCAGTACTTC

J: TRBJ2-3
V: TRBV28
D: -
size: many
CDR3: CASSFAQTRFDTDTQYF
DNA: TGTGCCAGCAGTTTCGCTCAGACCCGATTCGACACAGATACGCAGTATTTT

J: TRBJ1-6
V: TRBV14
D: TRBD1
size: many
CDR3: CASSSIPGGYSPLHF
DNA: TGTGCCAGCAGCTCCATCCCAGGGGGGTATTCACCCCTCCACTTT

J: TRBJ2-1
V: TRBV29-1
D: TRBD2
size: once
CDR3: CSVEAGGRDEQFF
DNA: TGCAGCGTTGAAGCGGGGGGGCGAGATGAGCAGTTCTTC

J: TRBJ2-2
V: TRBV4-1
D: TRBD1
size: few
CDR3: CASSQVDRGNTGELFF
DNA: TGCGCCAGCAGCCAAGTGGACAGGGGGAACACCGGGGAGCTGTTTTTT

J: TRBJ1-5
V: TRBV12-3/TRBV12-4
D: -
size: few
CDR3: CAKLVQDQPQHF
DNA: TGTGCCAAACTAGTCCAGGATCAGCCCCAGCATTTT

J: TRBJ2-5
V: TRBV5-3
D: -
size: -
CDR3: CASSLTEGARGETQYF
DNA: TGTGCCAGCAGCTTGACTGAGGGGGCGCGGGGGGAGACCCAGTACTTC

J: TRBJ2-3
V: TRBV19
D: -
size: many
CDR3: CASRHQGHTDTQYF
DNA: TGTGCCAGTAGGCATCAGGGACACACAGATACGCAGTATTTT

J: TRBJ2-1
V: TRBV7-9
D: -
size: -
CDR3: CASSLSGTGVYNEQFF
DNA: TGTGCCAGCAGCTTATCCGGGACGGGGGTTTACAATGAGCAGTTCTTC

J: TRBJ1-6
V: TRBV5-4
D: -
size: -
CDR3: CASSKGESYNSPLHF
DNA: TGTGCCAGCAGCAAGGGAGAGTCTTATAATTCACCCCTCCACTTT

J: TRBJ2-6
V: TRBV4-1
D: -
size: -
CDR3: CASSQGDGVQAGANVLTF
DNA: TGCGCCAGCAGCCAAGGGGACGGGGTACAGGCTGGGGCCAACGTCCTGACTTTC

J: TRBJ2-1
V: TRBV12-3/TRBV12-4
D: TRBD2
size: -
CDR3: CASSTKRDPRTYNERFF
DNA: TGTGCCAGCAGTACTAAGCGGGACCCCCGGACTTACAATGAGCGGTTCTTC

J: TRBJ2-7
V: TRBV5-8
D: TRBD2
size: many
CDR3: CASTPTSPIYEQYF
DNA: TGTGCCAGCACCCCGACTAGCCCCATCTACGAGCAGTACTTC

J: TRBJ2-7
V: TRBV27
D: -
size: -
CDR3: CASSNGSSYEQYF
DNA: TGTGCCAGCAGTAACGGGTCCTCCTACGAGCAGTACTTC

J: TRBJ2-7
V: TRBV30
D: -
size: few
CDR3: CACSGFDLEQYF
DNA: TGTGCTTGCAGCGGTTTTGACCTCGAGCAGTACTTC